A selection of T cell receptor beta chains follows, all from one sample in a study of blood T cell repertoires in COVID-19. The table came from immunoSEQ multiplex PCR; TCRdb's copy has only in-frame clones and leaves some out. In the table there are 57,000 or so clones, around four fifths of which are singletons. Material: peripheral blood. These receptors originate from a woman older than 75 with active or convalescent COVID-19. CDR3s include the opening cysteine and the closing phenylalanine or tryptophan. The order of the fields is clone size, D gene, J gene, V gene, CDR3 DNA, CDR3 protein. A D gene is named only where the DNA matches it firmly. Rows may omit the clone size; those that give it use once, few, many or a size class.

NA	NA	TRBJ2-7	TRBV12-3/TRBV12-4	TGTGCCAGCAGTGAAGACGGGTCCTACGAGCAGTACTTC	CASSEDGSYEQYF
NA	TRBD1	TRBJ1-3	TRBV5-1	TGCGCCAGCAGGGATGGACAGGGTGACACCATATATTTT	CASRDGQGDTIYF
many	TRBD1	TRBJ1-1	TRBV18	TGTGCCAGCTCACCGTCCGGGACAGCCAACACTGAAGCTTTCTTT	CASSPSGTANTEAFF
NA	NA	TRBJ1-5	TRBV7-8	TGTGCCAGCAGCTTACTTCCCCCCCAGGGCGGTGTAAGTCAGCCCCAGCATTTT	CASSLLPPQGGVSQPQHF
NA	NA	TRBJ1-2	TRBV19	TGTGCCAGTAGTAGGGCTGAGTATAACTATGGCTACACCTTC	CASSRAEYNYGYTF
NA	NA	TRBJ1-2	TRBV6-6	TGTGCCAGCACCAAGGGAGTCTATGGCTACACCTTC	CASTKGVYGYTF
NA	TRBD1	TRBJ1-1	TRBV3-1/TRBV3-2	TGTGCCAGCAGCCAAGCAGGGGGCAGAGTATCAAGGACTGAAGCTTTCTTT	CASSQAGGRVSRTEAFF
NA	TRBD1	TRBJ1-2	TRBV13	TGTGCCAGCAGCGGGGGAGGCCTGGAGGGGGCGAGGAACTATGGCTACACCTTC	CASSGGGLEGARNYGYTF
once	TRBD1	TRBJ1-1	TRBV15	TGTGCCACCAGCAGCCCGGGGGAACAGGGGTACACTGAAGCTTTCTTT	CATSSPGEQGYTEAFF
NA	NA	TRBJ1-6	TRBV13	TGTGCCAGCAGCTCGAGAAATTCACCCCTCCACTTT	CASSSRNSPLHF
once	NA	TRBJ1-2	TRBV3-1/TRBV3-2	TGTGCCAGCAGCCCGACAGCGGGGCCTGGCTACACCTTC	CASSPTAGPGYTF
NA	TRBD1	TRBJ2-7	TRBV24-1	TGTGCCACCAGTGGGCCGGACAGGGAGTCCTACGAGCAGTACTTC	CATSGPDRESYEQYF
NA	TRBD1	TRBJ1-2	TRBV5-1	TGCGCCAGCAGCCCGTTACAGGGGGCGGACTATGGCTACACCTTC	CASSPLQGADYGYTF
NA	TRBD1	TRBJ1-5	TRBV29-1	TGCAGCGTGGGCGGACAGGGGGCTGGTCAGCCCCAGCATTTT	CSVGGQGAGQPQHF
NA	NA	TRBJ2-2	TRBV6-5	TGTGCCAGCAGTAAAAAACCAGGGTTCTCCGGGGAGCTGTTTTTT	CASSKKPGFSGELFF